This TCR beta chain was documented in a study of Graves' ophthalmopathy and Graves' hyperthyroidism. CDR3 length: 14 amino acids. Trimming took 1 base from V and 3 from J, leaving 9 bases between them. The table lists this clonotype with many counts. The sequenced template was RNA, covering the TCR beta CDR3 region. An opening RT-PCR round employed HTBI primers and preceded a second-round multiplex PCR. MiXCR, applied by TCRdb to the multiplex PCR reads, yields one record per CDR3 protein. The table has about 500,000 distinct CDR3 sequences, approximately 15% seen once; the top ten hold about 9.4%. V is TRBV12-3 or TRBV12-4 and J is TRBJ1-1; D is unresolved. Sequenced: blood. This clonotype originated in a woman aged 25 to 39 with Graves' ophthalmopathy. CDR3 sequence: CASSLDGWDTEAFF. The CDR3, as DNA: TGTGCCAGCAGTTTAGATGGGTGGGACACTGAAGCTTTCTTT.